This T cell receptor (beta chain) came from a study of blood T cell repertoires in COVID-19. Study information: Acute and convalescent COVID-19 specimens originated in the United States, Italy and Spain.

Authors' analysis steps: Reference gene primer amplification gave estimated nucleated cell counts. The data were produced by immunoSEQ multiplex PCR, yet TCRdb's version contains in-frame clones alone and is incomplete. The V and J calls and clone size were taken over from that table, and D and trimming were inferred from the DNA. The data hold almost 70,000 clones, with about four fifths observed a single time. This CDR3 is built from 14 residues. V lost 4 bases and J lost 5, with 15 bases in between. This TCR was sampled from a human donor in a cohort sampled during active COVID-19. The J gene is TRBJ2-5, the V gene TRBV5-3; a weak D match, TRBD2 (6 bases). TRBV5-3 qualifies as an ORF whose function is uncertain. Sequenced input: peripheral blood. The CDR3 DNA is TGTGCCAGAAGCCCACGTACGGCGGGGGAGACCCAGTACTTC. Translation: CARSPRTAGETQYF.